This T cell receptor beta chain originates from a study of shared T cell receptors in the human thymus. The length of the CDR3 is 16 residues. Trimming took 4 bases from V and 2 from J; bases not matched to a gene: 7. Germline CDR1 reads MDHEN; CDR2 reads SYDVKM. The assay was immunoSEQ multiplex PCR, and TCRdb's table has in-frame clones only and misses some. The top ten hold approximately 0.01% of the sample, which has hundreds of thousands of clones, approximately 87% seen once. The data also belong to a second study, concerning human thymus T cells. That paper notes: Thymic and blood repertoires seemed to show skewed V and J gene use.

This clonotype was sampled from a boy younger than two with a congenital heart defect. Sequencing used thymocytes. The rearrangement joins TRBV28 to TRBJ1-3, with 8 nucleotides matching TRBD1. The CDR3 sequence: CASSSQPTGAGNTIYF. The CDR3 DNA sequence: TGTGCCAGCAGTTCCCAACCGACAGGGGCTGGAAACACCATATATTTT. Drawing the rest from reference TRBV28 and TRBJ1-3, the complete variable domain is DVKVTQSSRYLVKRTGEKVFLECVQDMDHENMFWYRQDPGLGLRLIYFSYDVKMKEKGDIPEGYSVSREKKERFSLILESASTNQTSMYLCASSSQPTGAGNTIYFGEGSWLTVV.